A selection of T cell receptor beta chains follows, all from one sample in a study of OX40 agonist ivuxolimab in advanced cancers. Assay used: immunoSEQ multiplex PCR; TCRdb lists only in-frame clones, some missing. This table has some 57,000 clones, about four fifths appearing once. Sequencing used CD4+ or CD8+ T cells sorted from blood, obtained in a trial of the OX40 agonist ivuxolimab. The receptors were sampled from an adult with an advanced solid tumor such as melanoma, head and neck, liver or kidney cancer. Each CDR3 is given with its conserved first and last residue. D genes are given only for firm matches. Part of the rows lack a size; the others show once, few, many or a class for expanded clones.

clone_size,j_call,d_call,v_call,cdr3_nt,cdr3_aa
once,TRBJ2-1,TRBD2,TRBV9,TGTGCCAGCAGCTACGAGGACCTAGCGGGAGGGTGGGATGAGCAGTTCTTC,CASSYEDLAGGWDEQFF
-,TRBJ2-1,TRBD1,TRBV28,TGTGCCACCTGCTCAGGGGGCGGGAATGAGCAGTTCTTC,CATCSGGGNEQFF
-,TRBJ1-2,-,TRBV28,TGTGCCAGCAGTTTCAGCGGCCACCTCGGCTACACCTTC,CASSFSGHLGYTF
-,TRBJ1-5,-,TRBV28,TGTGCCAGCAGTTTATGGCAGGGTGGCAATCAGCCCCAGCATTTT,CASSLWQGGNQPQHF
-,TRBJ2-6,-,TRBV5-1,TGCGCCAGCAGCTTGGGCTCTGGGGCCAACGTCCTGACTTTC,CASSLGSGANVLTF
once,TRBJ2-3,-,TRBV5-5,TGTGCCAGCAGCTTGGGTGGGGCAGATACGCAGTATTTT,CASSLGGADTQYF
-,TRBJ2-3,-,TRBV19,TGTGCCAGTAGTATCACAGGGTCACGCACAGATACGCAGTATTTT,CASSITGSRTDTQYF
-,TRBJ2-7,-,TRBV5-4,TGTGCCAGCAGCTTCATCTCACTCCACGAGCAGTACTTC,CASSFISLHEQYF
once,TRBJ1-2,-,TRBV7-8,TGTGCCAGCAGCTTAATGGCCACTCCTAACTATGGCTACACCTTC,CASSLMATPNYGYTF
once,TRBJ1-4,TRBD1,TRBV6-1,TGTGCCAGCAGTCGGGGACAGTTGAATGAAAAACTGTTTTTT,CASSRGQLNEKLFF
-,TRBJ2-7,-,TRBV9,TGTGCCAGCAGCGCACTACCTAACAGGGATGTGGGCGAGCAGTACTTC,CASSALPNRDVGEQYF
-,TRBJ1-5,-,TRBV18,TGTGCCAGCTCACCTTCGGGTAGCAATCAGCCCCAGCATTTT,CASSPSGSNQPQHF
-,TRBJ2-2,-,TRBV6-5,TGTGCCAGCAGTTCCACAGGGGGGGGCGGGGAGCTGTTTTTT,CASSSTGGGGELFF
-,TRBJ1-2,-,TRBV19,TGTGCCACAACTATCCGGGAGGACTATGGCTACACCTTC,CATTIREDYGYTF
-,TRBJ2-1,-,TRBV18,TGTGCCAGCTCACCATGGAGACAGGCGGAAAATGAGCAGTTCTTC,CASSPWRQAENEQFF
once,TRBJ2-3,-,TRBV5-1,TGCGCCAGCAGCCCCGGTACCGGGGCTACGCAGTATTTT,CASSPGTGATQYF
-,TRBJ2-7,-,TRBV19,TGTGCCAGTACAGGGGACTACGAGCAGTACTTC,CASTGDYEQYF
few,TRBJ2-7,-,TRBV5-1,TGCGCCAGCAGCTTGTCTCCATCCTACGAGCAGTACTTC,CASSLSPSYEQYF
-,TRBJ2-1,TRBD2,TRBV27,TGTGCCAGCAGTTTATCGAAGGCAGCTAGCGGAATCCCCTACAATGAGCAGTTCTTC,CASSLSKAASGIPYNEQFF
few,TRBJ1-1,-,TRBV25-1,TGTGCCAGCAGTGAATCCCCGAACACTGAAGCTTTCTTT,CASSESPNTEAFF
-,TRBJ2-2,-,TRBV19,TGTGCCAGTAGCTTAACCGCGAACACCGGGGAGCTGTTTTTT,CASSLTANTGELFF
-,TRBJ1-1,-,TRBV30,TGTGCCTGGAGTCTGATGAACACTGAAGCTTTCTTT,CAWSLMNTEAFF
-,TRBJ1-6,-,TRBV9,TGTGCCAGCAGCGTAGAGGGGCAAGGACTTTCACCCCTCCACTTT,CASSVEGQGLSPLHF
-,TRBJ1-4,-,TRBV29-1,TGCAGCGTTGAAGGGACTTCAACTAATGAAAAACTGTTTTTT,CSVEGTSTNEKLFF
-,TRBJ2-2,TRBD1,TRBV6-5,TGTGCCAGCAGTTTCAGGGGGCAGGACACCGGGGAGCTGTTTTTT,CASSFRGQDTGELFF
-,TRBJ1-2,TRBD1,TRBV6-1,TGTGCCAGCAGTGAAGGGCAGTGGGTAACAGGGGGAGGCTACACCTTC,CASSEGQWVTGGGYTF
-,TRBJ1-2,-,TRBV7-2,TGTGCCAGCAGCCCGACAGTACCTACTAACTATGGCTACACCTTC,CASSPTVPTNYGYTF
-,TRBJ2-2,-,TRBV12-5,TGTGCTAGTGGTTCCGGACCTACGCGTGGGAACACCGGGGAGCTGTTTTTT,CASGSGPTRGNTGELFF
-,TRBJ1-4,-,TRBV18,TGTGCCAGCTCACCCGGGATGGGATTTGCAACTAATGAAAAACTGTTTTTT,CASSPGMGFATNEKLFF
few,TRBJ2-1,TRBD1,TRBV4-3,TGCGCCAGCCGCCCGGGACAGGGGTCCCATGAGCAGTTCTTC,CASRPGQGSHEQFF
-,TRBJ1-1,-,TRBV6-5,TGTGCCAGCAGTAGGGGGGGTACTGAAGCTTTCTTT,CASSRGGTEAFF
few,TRBJ1-6,-,TRBV6-1,TGTGCCATCAGGGGTGTAGGAGATTCACCCCTCCACTTT,CAIRGVGDSPLHF
-,TRBJ2-3,TRBD2,TRBV5-6,TGTGCCAGCCACTGGGGGGGATTCACAGATACGCAGTATTTT,CASHWGGFTDTQYF
few,TRBJ1-2,-,TRBV28,TGTGCCAGCAGTCAGCCTGAGGGCTATGGCTACACCTTC,CASSQPEGYGYTF
-,TRBJ1-1,-,TRBV7-2,TGTGCCAGCAGATCGGGGGTAGTGACTGAAGCTTTCTTT,CASRSGVVTEAFF
-,TRBJ2-7,-,TRBV28,TGTGCCAGCTCCCGTTTAAGGGAGAGTGGACTCCAATACGAGCAGTACTTC,CASSRLRESGLQYEQYF
-,TRBJ2-2,-,TRBV28,TGTGCCAGCAGTTTAGGAGGAATCAACACCGGGGAGCTGTTTTTT,CASSLGGINTGELFF
-,TRBJ2-7,TRBD1,TRBV5-5,TGTGCCAGCAGCTTCCTTGGACAGGGGTCATACGAGCAGTACTTC,CASSFLGQGSYEQYF
-,TRBJ1-1,-,TRBV10-3,TGTGCCATCAGTGAGTCGCGAGGGGCCACTTGGGAGTTTGCTTTCTTT,CAISESRGATWEFAFF
-,TRBJ1-1,-,TRBV7-8,TGTGCCAGCAGCTTAGGAACCCGGGAAAGGGGTTTCTTT,CASSLGTRERGFF
-,TRBJ2-7,TRBD1,TRBV14,TGTGCCAGCAGCCAAATGACAGGGGGAGAGGGCGAGCAGTACTTC,CASSQMTGGEGEQYF
-,TRBJ1-1,-,TRBV5-1,TGCGCCAGCAGCTTGGTTGGGGGGTTGGGGACTGAAGCTTTCTTT,CASSLVGGLGTEAFF
once,TRBJ2-1,-,TRBV5-8,TGTGCCAGCAGCTGGCCGGCGGGCAGGGTCTACAATGAGCAGTTCTTC,CASSWPAGRVYNEQFF
-,TRBJ2-1,-,TRBV7-2,TGTGGGGCGCTCGTGCAGTTCTTC,CGALVQFF
-,TRBJ1-5,-,TRBV7-9,TGTGCCAGCAGCTTAGGGAAGGGTGCGAGCAATCAGCCCCAGCATTTT,CASSLGKGASNQPQHF
-,TRBJ1-5,-,TRBV27,TGTGCCAGTACTGACGGCCCTAATCAGCCCCAGCATTTT,CASTDGPNQPQHF
-,TRBJ2-1,TRBD2,TRBV7-2,TGTGCCAGCAGCTTAGGCGCCGGGGGGGGTTCCTACAATGAGCAGTTCTTC,CASSLGAGGGSYNEQFF
once,TRBJ1-1,-,TRBV7-2,TGTGCCAGCAGCTTAGAATCCATCGTAGGAACTGAAGCTTTCTTT,CASSLESIVGTEAFF
-,TRBJ2-5,-,TRBV6-5,TGTGCCAGCAGTTCCACGGATCAACCCCAAGAGACCCAGTACTTC,CASSSTDQPQETQYF
-,TRBJ2-2,-,TRBV6-1,TGTGCCAGCATGCGGAATAGGAACACCGGGGAGCTGTTTTTT,CASMRNRNTGELFF
-,TRBJ2-1,TRBD2,TRBV6-5,TGTGCCAGCAGTTACGTCAGGACTAGTAGGTACAATGAGCAGTTCTTC,CASSYVRTSRYNEQFF
few,TRBJ1-1,-,TRBV7-2,TGTGCCAGCAGCTTAGCATGGGGCTATGAAGCTTTCTTT,CASSLAWGYEAFF
-,TRBJ2-3,TRBD2,TRBV27,TGTGCCAGCAGAGGCGGGAGGAGCACAGATACGCAGTATTTT,CASRGGRSTDTQYF
-,TRBJ2-5,TRBD2,TRBV6-6,TGTGCCAGCAGTTACTCCCTAGCGGGAGGAGAGACCCAGTACTTC,CASSYSLAGGETQYF